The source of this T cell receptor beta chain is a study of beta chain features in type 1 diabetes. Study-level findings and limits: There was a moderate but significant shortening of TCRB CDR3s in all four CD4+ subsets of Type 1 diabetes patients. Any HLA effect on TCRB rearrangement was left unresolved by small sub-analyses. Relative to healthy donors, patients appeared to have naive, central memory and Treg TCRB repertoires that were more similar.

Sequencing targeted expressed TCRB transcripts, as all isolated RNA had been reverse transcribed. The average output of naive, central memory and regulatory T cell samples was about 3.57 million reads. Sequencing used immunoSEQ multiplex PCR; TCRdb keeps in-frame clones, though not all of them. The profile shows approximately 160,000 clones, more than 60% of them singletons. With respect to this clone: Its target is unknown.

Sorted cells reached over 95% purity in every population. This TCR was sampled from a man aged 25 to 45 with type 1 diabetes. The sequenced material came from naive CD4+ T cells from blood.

The CDR3 sequence is CSARRRDEQFF. CDR3 nucleotides: TGCAGTGCTAGACGGAGGGATGAGCAGTTCTTC. V usage is TRBV20-1 and J usage is TRBJ2-1; weak D call: TRBD2 (6 bases). The V gene lost 2 bases and the J gene lost 8 bases, with 7 bases spanning the gap. The CDR3 totals 11 residues. CDR1 is DFQATT and CDR2 is SNEGSKA in the germline V gene (reference sequence).